Below, 5 T cell receptor beta chains from the same sample are listed, as sequenced in a study of CD8 T cells in Susac syndrome. Random hexamers were used to reverse transcribe roughly 0.45 to 1 ug of RNA. TCRdb passed the immunoSEQ multiplex PCR reads through MiXCR, listing each CDR3 protein once. The repertoire has approximately 53,000 distinct CDR3 sequences, roughly 93% of them found once; the top ten carry about 0.54%. The sample comprised CD8+ T cells from PBMCs. The receptors shown here come from a human donor with multiple sclerosis.

The chain employs TRBV29-1 and TRBJ1-1; D remains unclear. The V and J ends lost 3 bases and 6 bases respectively, with 11 bases between them. Germline CDR1 SQVTM, CDR2 ANQGSEA. The CDR3 covers 12 residues. The CDR3 loop is CSVDVGGPEAFF. The CDR3 nucleotides read TGCAGCGTTGATGTAGGTGGTCCTGAAGCTTTCTTT.

The gene calls are TRBV4-1 and TRBJ2-7; the D is unclear. V was cut by 2 bases and J by 3 bases, with 8 bases left in between. Germline V gene data show CDR1 as MGHRA and CDR2 as YSYEKL. The CDR3 spans 13 residues. CDR3 protein: CASSQTVNYEQYF. CDR3 sequence (DNA): TGCGCCAGCAGCCAAACGGTAAACTACGAGCAGTACTTC.

V is TRBV21-1 and J is TRBJ2-3; the table's D call of TRBD1 was not tested on the DNA. TRBV21-1 counts as a pseudogene. The CDR3 contains 15 residues. The CDR3 bases are TGTGCCCACTCGGGGGGGACAGGGATCACAGATACGCAGTATTTT. It encodes CAHSGGTGITDTQYF.

The genes are TRBV4-3 and TRBJ2-6; 7 positions match TRBD2. The germline V gene encodes CDR1 LGHNA and CDR2 YSLEER. With V trimmed by 1 base and J by 2 bases, 2 bases remained unmatched. The CDR3 sequence is 16 residues long. The CDR3 region has the DNA TGCGCCAGCAGCCAAGGACGGGGGGCTGGGGCCAACGTCCTGACTTTC. It yields the protein CASSQGRGAGANVLTF.

This chain links TRBV14 with TRBJ2-7; D gene uncertain. Trimming pared 4 bases from V and 3 bases from J, leaving 7 bases between. Germline CDR1 and CDR2: SGHDN and FVKESK. The CDR3 covers 12 residues. The CDR3 DNA reads TGTGCCAGCAGCCCAGCCAACTACGAGCAGTACTTC. Translation: CASSPANYEQYF.